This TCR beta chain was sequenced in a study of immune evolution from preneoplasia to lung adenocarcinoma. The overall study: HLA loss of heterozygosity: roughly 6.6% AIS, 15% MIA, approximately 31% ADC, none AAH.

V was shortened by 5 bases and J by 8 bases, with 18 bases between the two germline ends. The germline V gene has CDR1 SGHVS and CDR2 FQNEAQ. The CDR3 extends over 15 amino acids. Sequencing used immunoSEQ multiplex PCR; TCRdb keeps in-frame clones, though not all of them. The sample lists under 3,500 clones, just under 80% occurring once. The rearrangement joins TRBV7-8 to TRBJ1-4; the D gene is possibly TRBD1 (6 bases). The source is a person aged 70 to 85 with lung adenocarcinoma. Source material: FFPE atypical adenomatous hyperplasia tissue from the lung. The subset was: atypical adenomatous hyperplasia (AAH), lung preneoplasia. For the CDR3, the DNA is TGTGCCAGCAGCGTAGGGGCGGGGGCCCAAGAAAAACTGTTTTTT. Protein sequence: CASSVGAGAQEKLFF.